This T cell receptor beta chain was identified during a study of T cells in Graves' hyperthyroidism and ophthalmopathy. Trimming took off 3 bases at V and 0 bases at J, with 8 bases between the two ends. CDR3 length: 14 amino acids. CDR1 ENHRY and CDR2 SYGVKD come from the germline V gene. This clonotype was found many times. The study left out patients who had uncontrolled infection, other autoimmune disease, pregnancy or lactation. What was amplified from RNA transcripts were TCR beta CDR3 regions. When the TCR CDR3 underwent first-round RT-PCR, the HTBI primer set was used. MiXCR, applied by TCRdb to the multiplex PCR reads, yields one record per CDR3 protein. The sample has about 600,000 distinct CDR3 sequences; 16% are singletons.

The chain links TRBV10-3 to TRBJ1-1; D unresolved. The sequencing input was blood. The sequence derives from a woman between 35 and 50 years old with Graves' ophthalmopathy. The CDR3 here is CAISDQGMNTEAFF. CDR3 DNA sequence: TGTGCCATCAGTGACCAAGGGATGAACACTGAAGCTTTCTTT.